The 10 T cell receptor beta chains below were found in one sample sequenced in a study of patients and donors after allogeneic stem cell transplantation. TCRdb re-called the RT-PCR reads with MiXCR, one entry per CDR3 protein. The sample carries hundreds of thousands of distinct CDR3 sequences, 16% recorded once. Sequencing was done on a sample of blood, either unsorted or a sorted T cell fraction (not recorded which). The origin of the receptors is a human donor who was either an allogeneic HSCT recipient or a stem cell or donor lymphocyte infusion donor (not recorded which). It is not recorded whose cells these are; they may come from a transplant donor.

With regard to this clonotype: The DNA is omitted, as the CDR3 cannot be located on it reliably, and the CDR3 follows TCRdb's listing. The J gene is TRBJ2-2, the V gene TRBV7-9; the table's D call of TRBD2 was not tested on the DNA. Germline V gene lookup returns CDR1 SEHNR and CDR2 FQNEAQ (reference sequence). The CDR3 length is 17 residues, termini included. Here the CDR3 reads CASSLAGGGLRAGELFF.

This clonotype has just a few counts. The chain combines TRBV6-1 with TRBJ2-3; possible D gene TRBD2, 6 bases. Germline lookup yields CDR1 MNHNS and CDR2 SASEGT. The CDR3 has 17 residues. V was pared by 6 bases and J by 0 bases, with 19 bases between. CDR3 nucleotides: TGTGCCAGCAGCCTTGGGACTGGGGCCTCTAGCACAGATACGCAGTATTTT. This translates into CASSLGTGASSTDTQYF.

This clonotype showed up many times. The J gene is TRBJ1-3, the V gene TRBV20-1, with 7 positions matching TRBD1. The CDR3 is 16 residues long. Trimming removed 3 bases from V and 2 bases from J; junction bases left unmatched: 10. Germline CDR1 DFQATT, CDR2 SNEGSKA (reference sequence). For the CDR3, the DNA is TGCAGTGCTAGCCCAACGGCAGGGGGTCCTGGAAACACCATATATTTT. It is translated as CSASPTAGGPGNTIYF.

CDR3 in DNA: TGTGCCAGCAGTTACTCGGGCCCGTTGGGGGTTTTGTTTTTT. This translates into CASSYSGPLGVLFF. V gene TRBV6-5 combines with J gene TRBJ1-4; tentatively, D is TRBD1 (5 bases). The germline V and J ends were trimmed by 0 bases and 15 bases, with 17 bases remaining between them. CDR3 length: 14 residues. Germline V gives CDR1 MNHEY, CDR2 SVGAGI.

J is TRBJ2-6 and V is TRBV15, with D possibly being TRBD1 (6 bases). The germline V and J ends were trimmed by 0 bases and 3 bases, with 9 bases remaining between them. CDR1 is LNHNV, CDR2 YYDKDF, per germline (reference sequence). This CDR3 has 16 residues. The CDR3 here is CATSREWTVGANVLTF. In DNA form, the CDR3 reads TGTGCCACCAGCAGAGAATGGACAGTTGGGGCCAACGTCCTGACTTTC. Full variable domain (rest looked up from reference TRBV15 and TRBJ2-6): DAMVIQNPRYQVTQFGKPVTLSCSQTLNHNVMYWYQQKSSQAPKLLFHYYDKDFNNEADTPDNFQSRRPNTSFCFLDIRSPGLGDTAMYLCATSREWTVGANVLTFGAGSRLTVL.

The chain couples TRBV29-1 to TRBJ2-1; D is ambiguous. Trimming cost V 7 bases and J 7 bases, with 14 bases left between them. CDR3 length: 12 amino acids. Per the germline V gene, CDR1 is SQVTM and CDR2 is ANQGSEA. The CDR3 sequence: CSADVSRNEQFF. In DNA form, the CDR3 reads TGCAGCGCCGACGTGTCCAGAAATGAGCAGTTCTTC.

This clonotype was seen only a few times. The J gene is TRBJ2-5, the V gene TRBV5-5, with 7 bases identical to TRBD2. The CDR3 is 15 amino acids. Germline-derived CDR1 and CDR2 are SGHKS and YYEKEE (reference sequence). V was pared by 4 bases and J by 5 bases, with 11 bases of the junction left unmatched. The CDR3 bases are TGTGCCAGCAGCCGGACGGGGGGAGGCGGGGAGACCCAGTACTTC. This sequence encodes CASSRTGGGGETQYF. Full variable domain (outside the CDR3, taken from reference TRBV5-5 and TRBJ2-5): DAGVTQSPTHLIKTRGQQVTLRCSPISGHKSVSWYQQVLGQGPQFIFQYYEKEERGRGNFPDRFSARQFPNYSSELNVNALLLGDSALYLCASSRTGGGGETQYFGPGTRLLVL.

This clonotype has a handful of counts. This sequence joins TRBV5-1 and TRBJ2-3; D gene uncertain. V shed 0 bases and J shed 4 bases, with 9 bases lying between them. The germline V gene has CDR1 SGHRS and CDR2 YFSETQ. The CDR3 runs to 14 residues. The CDR3 is CASSLASSADTQYF. CDR3 DNA: TGCGCCAGCAGCTTGGCTTCCTCGGCAGATACGCAGTATTTT.

The chain is built from TRBV24-1 and TRBJ2-7, with 9 bases aligning to TRBD1. CDR1 KGHDR and CDR2 SFDVKD come from the germline V gene. This CDR3 has 14 residues. J lost 3 bases, V lost 3 bases, and 2 bases had no gene match. CDR3 region: CATSDRTGDYEQYF. CDR3 sequence (DNA): TGTGCCACCAGTGATCGGACAGGGGACTACGAGCAGTACTTC.

This clonotype was found a few times. The chain has TRBV3-1 and TRBJ2-7; TRBD2 might be the D (6 bases). There are 12 residues in the CDR3. The germline V gene has CDR1 LGHDT and CDR2 YNNKEL (reference sequence). The DNA for the CDR3 is TGTGGATTAGGACTAAATCACTACGAGCAGTACTTC. Translation: CGLGLNHYEQYF.